Listed below are T cell receptor beta chains from one sample, sequenced in a study of blood T cell repertoires in COVID-19. Assay: immunoSEQ multiplex PCR; the TCRdb copy retains only in-frame clones and omits some. The sample has a few hundred thousand clones; approximately 90% are singletons. The sample taken for sequencing was peripheral blood. Every receptor here comes from a woman aged 45 to 65 with COVID-19, enrolled during active disease. Each CDR3 is given with its conserved first and last residue. A D gene is named only where the DNA matches it firmly. Not every row has a clone size; where given, it reads once, few, many or a size class.

>.|TRBJ1-1|TRBV5-1|.
CASSSPTSALNTEAFF
TGCGCCAGCAGCTCCCCGACATCCGCTTTGAACACTGAAGCTTTCTTT
>.|TRBJ1-3|TRBV11-2|TRBD1
CASTDRVGNTIYF
TGTGCCAGCACCGACAGGGTTGGAAACACCATATATTTT
>.|TRBJ1-3|TRBV2|TRBD1
CASSKSPFKGQPQKGGNTIYF
TGTGCCAGCAGTAAAAGTCCCTTTAAGGGACAGCCACAGAAGGGTGGAAACACCATATATTTT
>.|TRBJ2-7|TRBV24-1|TRBD1
CATSDEVGTGDIYEQYF
TGTGCCACCAGTGACGAGGTCGGGACAGGGGACATCTACGAGCAGTACTTC
>.|TRBJ2-7|TRBV5-4|.
CASSDRETFYEQYF
TGTGCCAGCAGTGACCGGGAGACTTTTTACGAGCAGTACTTC
>.|TRBJ1-1|TRBV3-1/TRBV3-2|TRBD1
CASRPRDRGTEAFF
TGTGCCAGCAGACCCAGGGACAGGGGGACTGAAGCTTTCTTT
>.|TRBJ2-3|TRBV7-9|.
CASSLGEAQGWGTDTQYF
TGTGCCAGCAGCTTAGGAGAAGCACAGGGTTGGGGGACAGATACGCAGTATTTT
>.|TRBJ2-1|TRBV18|TRBD1
CASSPPGTGLNEQFF
TGTGCCAGCTCACCACCGGGGACAGGGTTAAATGAGCAGTTCTTC
>.|TRBJ1-4|TRBV15|.
CATSRERGWGNEKLFF
TGTGCCACCAGCAGAGAACGGGGGTGGGGAAATGAAAAACTGTTTTTT
>.|TRBJ2-7|TRBV5-1|TRBD2
CASSSTLAGTYEQYF
TGCGCCAGCAGCTCGACCCTAGCGGGAACCTACGAGCAGTACTTC
>.|TRBJ2-3|TRBV19|TRBD2
CASSGLAGVRDTQYF
TGTGCCAGTAGTGGACTAGCGGGAGTCCGTGATACGCAGTATTTT
>.|TRBJ2-7|TRBV18|TRBD1
CASSVDRVVQYF
TGTGCCAGCTCAGTGGACAGGGTGGTGCAGTACTTC
>.|TRBJ2-2|TRBV27|TRBD1
CASSLTFGQGTLTGELFF
TGTGCCAGCAGCCTCACTTTCGGACAGGGGACTCTCACCGGGGAGCTGTTTTTT
>.|TRBJ1-1|TRBV7-2|.
CASSPQGFTEAFF
TGTGCCAGCAGCCCGCAGGGGTTCACTGAAGCTTTCTTT
>.|TRBJ1-6|TRBV14|.
CASSQGWPSPLHF
TGTGCCAGCAGCCAAGGATGGCCATCACCCCTCCACTTT
>.|TRBJ2-7|TRBV9|.
CARPGLYEQYF
TGTGCCCGCCCGGGGTTGTACGAGCAGTACTTC
>.|TRBJ2-1|TRBV5-1|TRBD1
CASSFNRGTGAYNEQFF
TGCGCCAGCAGCTTTAATAGGGGGACAGGGGCCTACAATGAGCAGTTCTTC
>.|TRBJ2-2|TRBV27|.
CASTPAPGRENTGELFF
TGTGCCAGCACCCCTGCACCTGGGCGGGAGAACACCGGGGAGCTGTTTTTT
>.|TRBJ1-1|TRBV29-1|.
CSVDVGGLGTEAFF
TGCAGCGTTGATGTAGGGGGTTTGGGCACTGAAGCTTTCTTT
>.|TRBJ2-3|TRBV5-1|TRBD2
CASSSIAGGLTDTQYF
TGCGCCAGCAGCTCCATAGCGGGAGGCCTCACAGATACGCAGTATTTT
>.|TRBJ2-7|TRBV2|.
CASSEAGSRSYEQYF
TGTGCCAGCAGTGAAGCTGGGAGTAGGTCCTACGAGCAGTACTTC
>.|TRBJ2-7|TRBV28|TRBD1
CASSPGQAYPGQYF
TGTGCCAGCAGTCCCGGACAGGCGTACCCCGGGCAGTACTTC
>.|TRBJ1-2|TRBV21-1|.
CASSKGPCQYGYTF
TGTGCCAGCAGCAAAGGCCCCTGCCAGTATGGCTACACCTTC
>few|TRBJ2-7|TRBV20-1|.
CSARGLYEQYF
TGCAGTGCTAGAGGTCTTTACGAGCAGTACTTC
>.|TRBJ2-5|TRBV4-2|.
CASSQGSGNQETQYF
TGTGCCAGCAGCCAAGGATCCGGGAACCAAGAGACCCAGTACTTC
>.|TRBJ2-5|TRBV4-2|.
CASSQRQETQYF
TGTGCCAGCAGCCAGCGACAAGAGACCCAGTACTTC
>.|TRBJ2-1|TRBV5-1|TRBD2
CASSVAGGLGNEQFF
TGCGCCAGCAGCGTAGCGGGAGGGCTAGGCAATGAGCAGTTCTTC
>.|TRBJ1-5|TRBV18|TRBD1
CASSPQGAGYQPQHF
TGTGCCAGCTCACCACAGGGGGCAGGTTATCAGCCCCAGCATTTT
>.|TRBJ1-3|TRBV10-3|TRBD1
CAISETTGGKGNTIYF
TGTGCCATCAGTGAGACGACAGGGGGCAAAGGAAACACCATATATTTT
>.|TRBJ2-1|TRBV5-1|TRBD2
CASSSSAGGSYNEQFF
TGCGCCAGCAGCTCGTCAGCGGGAGGGTCCTACAATGAGCAGTTCTTC
>.|TRBJ2-2|TRBV29-1|.
CSVDRDNTGELFF
TGCAGCGTTGACAGGGATAACACCGGGGAGCTGTTTTTT
>.|TRBJ2-7|TRBV16|.
CASSLQGTSYEQYF
TGTGCCAGCAGCCTTCAGGGGACCTCCTACGAGCAGTACTTC
>.|TRBJ1-5|TRBV19|.
CASSITEYSNQPQHF
TGTGCCAGTAGTATAACAGAGTATAGCAATCAGCCCCAGCATTTT
>.|TRBJ1-2|TRBV15|TRBD1
CATSREGQGGYGYTF
TGTGCCACCAGCAGAGAGGGACAGGGCGGCTATGGCTACACCTTC
>.|TRBJ1-1|TRBV29-1|.
CSVAWGFGEAFF
TGCAGCGTTGCATGGGGCTTCGGTGAAGCTTTCTTT
>.|TRBJ2-7|TRBV5-1|TRBD2
CASGSTSGPYEQYF
TGCGCCAGCGGGTCGACTAGCGGGCCCTACGAGCAGTACTTC
>.|TRBJ1-6|TRBV11-2|TRBD1
CASQADRVGSSPLHF
TGTGCCAGCCAAGCGGACAGGGTCGGAAGTTCACCCCTCCACTTT